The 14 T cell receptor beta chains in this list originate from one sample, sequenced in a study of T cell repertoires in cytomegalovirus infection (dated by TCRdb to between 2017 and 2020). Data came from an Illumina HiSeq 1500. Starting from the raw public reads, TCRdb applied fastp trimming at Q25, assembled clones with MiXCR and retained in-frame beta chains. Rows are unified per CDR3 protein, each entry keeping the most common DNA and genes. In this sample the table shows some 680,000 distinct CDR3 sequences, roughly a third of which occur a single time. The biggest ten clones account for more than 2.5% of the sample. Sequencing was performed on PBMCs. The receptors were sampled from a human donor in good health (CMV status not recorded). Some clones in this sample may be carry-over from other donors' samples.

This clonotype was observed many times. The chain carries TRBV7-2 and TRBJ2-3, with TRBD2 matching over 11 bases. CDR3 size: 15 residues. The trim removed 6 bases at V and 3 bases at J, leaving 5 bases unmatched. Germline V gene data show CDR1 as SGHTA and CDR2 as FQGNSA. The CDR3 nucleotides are TGTGCCAGCAGTCTTAGCGGGAGGGGAACAGATACGCAGTATTTT. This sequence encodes CASSLSGRGTDTQYF. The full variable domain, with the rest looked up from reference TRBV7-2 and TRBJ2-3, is GAGVSQSPSNKVTEKGKDVELRCDPISGHTALYWYRQSLGQGLEFLIYFQGNSAPDKSGLPSDRFSAERTGGSVSTLTIQRTQQEDSAVYLCASSLSGRGTDTQYFGPGTRLTVL.

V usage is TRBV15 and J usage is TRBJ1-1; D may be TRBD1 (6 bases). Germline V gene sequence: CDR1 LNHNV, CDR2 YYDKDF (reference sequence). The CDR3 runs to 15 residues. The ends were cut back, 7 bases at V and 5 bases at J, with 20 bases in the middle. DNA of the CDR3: TGTGCCACCATCAGGGATAAAGGGGGAGTTACTGAAGCTTTCTTT. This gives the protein CATIRDKGGVTEAFF.

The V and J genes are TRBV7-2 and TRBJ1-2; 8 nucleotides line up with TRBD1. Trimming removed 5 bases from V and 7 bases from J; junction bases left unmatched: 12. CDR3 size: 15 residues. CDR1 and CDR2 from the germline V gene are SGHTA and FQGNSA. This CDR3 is CASSPGQGRVSGYTF. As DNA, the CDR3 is TGTGCCAGCAGCCCCGGACAGGGAAGGGTGTCTGGCTACACCTTC.

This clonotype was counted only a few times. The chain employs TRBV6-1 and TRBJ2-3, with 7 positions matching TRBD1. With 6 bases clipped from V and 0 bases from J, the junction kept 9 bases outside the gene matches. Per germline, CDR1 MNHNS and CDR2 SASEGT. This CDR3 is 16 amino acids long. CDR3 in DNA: TGTGCCAGCAGGGACAGGCCCACTTCTAGCACAGATACGCAGTATTTT. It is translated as CASRDRPTSSTDTQYF.

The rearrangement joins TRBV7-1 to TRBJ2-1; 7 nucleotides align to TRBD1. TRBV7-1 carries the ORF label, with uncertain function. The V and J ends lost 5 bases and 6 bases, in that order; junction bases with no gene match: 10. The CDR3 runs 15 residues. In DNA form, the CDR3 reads TGTGCCAGCAGCCCGGGACAGTGTTTCGGCAATGAGCAGTTCTTC. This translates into CASSPGQCFGNEQFF.

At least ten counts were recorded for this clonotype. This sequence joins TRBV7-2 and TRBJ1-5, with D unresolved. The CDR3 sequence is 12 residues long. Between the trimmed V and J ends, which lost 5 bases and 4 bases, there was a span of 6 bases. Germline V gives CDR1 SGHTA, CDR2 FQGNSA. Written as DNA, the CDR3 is TGTGCCAGCAGCCGAACTAATCAGCCCCAGCATTTT. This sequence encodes CASSRTNQPQHF. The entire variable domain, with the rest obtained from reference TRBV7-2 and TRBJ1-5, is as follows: GAGVSQSPSNKVTEKGKDVELRCDPISGHTALYWYRQSLGQGLEFLIYFQGNSAPDKSGLPSDRFSAERTGGSVSTLTIQRTQQEDSAVYLCASSRTNQPQHFGDGTRLSIL.

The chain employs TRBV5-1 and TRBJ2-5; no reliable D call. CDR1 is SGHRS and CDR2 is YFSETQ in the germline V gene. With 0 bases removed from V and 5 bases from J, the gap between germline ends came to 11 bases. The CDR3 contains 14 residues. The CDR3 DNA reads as TGCGCCAGCAGCTTGGTAGTGTCGTCGGAGACCCAGTACTTC. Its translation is CASSLVVSSETQYF.

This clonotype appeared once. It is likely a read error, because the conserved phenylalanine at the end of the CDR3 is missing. The CDR3 bases are TGTGCCAGCAAAATAGAAGGACAGGGTTATGAGACCCAGTACTGC. Its translation: CASKIEGQGYETQYC. The rearrangement links TRBV6-1 to TRBJ2-5, with 8 nucleotides matching TRBD1. Germline CDR1 MNHNS, CDR2 SASEGT. The CDR3 has 15 amino acids. V was pared by 7 bases and J by 5 bases, with 12 bases of the junction left unmatched.

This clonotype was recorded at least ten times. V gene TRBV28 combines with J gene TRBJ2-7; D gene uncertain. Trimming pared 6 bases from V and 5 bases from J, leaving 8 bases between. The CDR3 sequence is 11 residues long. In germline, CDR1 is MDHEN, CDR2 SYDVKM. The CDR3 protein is CASSWAHEQYF. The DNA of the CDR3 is TGTGCCAGCAGCTGGGCCCACGAGCAGTACTTC. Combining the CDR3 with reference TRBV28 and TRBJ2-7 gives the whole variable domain DVKVTQSSRYLVKRTGEKVFLECVQDMDHENMFWYRQDPGLGLRLIYFSYDVKMKEKGDIPEGYSVSREKKERFSLILESASTNQTSMYLCASSWAHEQYFGPGTRLTVT.

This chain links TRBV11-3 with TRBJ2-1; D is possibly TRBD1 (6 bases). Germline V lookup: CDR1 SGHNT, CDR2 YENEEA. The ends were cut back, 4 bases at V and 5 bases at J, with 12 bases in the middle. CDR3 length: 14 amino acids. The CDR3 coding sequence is TGTGCCAGCAGCTGGGGGCAACTCGACAATGAGCAGTTCTTC. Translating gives CASSWGQLDNEQFF.

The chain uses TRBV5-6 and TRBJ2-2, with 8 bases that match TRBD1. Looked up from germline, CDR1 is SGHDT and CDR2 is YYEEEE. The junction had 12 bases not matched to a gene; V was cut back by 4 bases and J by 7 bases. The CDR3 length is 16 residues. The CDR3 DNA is TGTGCCAGCAGCCTCTGGACAGGGACGGGGCACGGGGAGCTGTTTTTT. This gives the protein CASSLWTGTGHGELFF.

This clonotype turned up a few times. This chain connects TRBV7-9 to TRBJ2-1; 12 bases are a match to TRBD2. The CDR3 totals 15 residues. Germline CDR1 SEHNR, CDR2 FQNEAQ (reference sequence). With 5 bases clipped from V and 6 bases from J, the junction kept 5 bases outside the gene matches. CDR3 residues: CASSPTSGRVNEQFF. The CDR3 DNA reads TGTGCCAGCAGCCCGACTAGCGGGAGAGTCAATGAGCAGTTCTTC.

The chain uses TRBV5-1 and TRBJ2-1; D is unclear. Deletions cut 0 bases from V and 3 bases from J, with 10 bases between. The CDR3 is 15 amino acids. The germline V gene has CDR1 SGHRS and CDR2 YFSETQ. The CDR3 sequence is CASSLEAILYNEQFF. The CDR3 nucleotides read TGCGCCAGCAGCTTGGAGGCCATACTCTACAATGAGCAGTTCTTC.

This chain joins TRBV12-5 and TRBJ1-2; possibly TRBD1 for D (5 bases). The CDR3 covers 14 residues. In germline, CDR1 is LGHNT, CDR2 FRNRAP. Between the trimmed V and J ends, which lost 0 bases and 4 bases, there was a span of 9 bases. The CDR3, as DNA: TGTGCTAGTGGTTTGGTAGGGACTAGCTATGGCTACACCTTC. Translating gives CASGLVGTSYGYTF. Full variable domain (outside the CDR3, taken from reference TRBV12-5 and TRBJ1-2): DARVTQTPRHKVTEMGQEVTMRCQPILGHNTVFWYRQTMMQGLELLAYFRNRAPLDDSGMPKDRFSAEMPDATLATLKIQPSEPRDSAVYFCASGLVGTSYGYTFGSGTRLTVV.